The 13 T cell receptor beta chains below were found in one sample sequenced in a study of cytomegalovirus exposure and HLA in healthy donors. The PCR was carried out with 60 Vbeta primers and 13 Jbeta primers. Some clones are missing from TCRdb's copy, which holds only in-frame ones; the method was immunoSEQ multiplex PCR. The sample lists some 80,000 clones; approximately 80% were seen once. Sequenced input: PBMCs. The receptors were gathered from a man aged 35 to 55 in good health and CMV-seronegative.

CDR3 DNA sequence: TGTGCTAGTAAGCTTAGCACAGATACGCAGTATTTT. Protein product: CASKLSTDTQYF. This sequence joins TRBV12-5 and TRBJ2-3; unclear D gene. Trimming stripped 8 bases from V and 0 bases from J, with 6 bases between. This CDR3 comprises 12 residues. Germline values: CDR1 LGHNT, CDR2 FRNRAP. Full variable domain (outside the CDR3, taken from reference TRBV12-5 and TRBJ2-3): DARVTQTPRHKVTEMGQEVTMRCQPILGHNTVFWYRQTMMQGLELLAYFRNRAPLDDSGMPKDRFSAEMPDATLATLKIQPSEPRDSAVYFCASKLSTDTQYFGPGTRLTVL.

V is TRBV6-5 and J is TRBJ1-4, with D unresolved. The germline V gene encodes CDR1 MNHEY and CDR2 SVGAGI. This CDR3 is 14 amino acids long. V lost 6 bases, J lost 0 bases, and 8 bases lay in between. The CDR3 here is CASRGSATNEKLFF. As DNA, the CDR3 is TGTGCCAGCAGGGGCAGTGCAACTAATGAAAAACTGTTTTTT.

V usage is TRBV15 and J usage is TRBJ1-4; D is perhaps TRBD1 (5 bases). Per germline, CDR1 LNHNV and CDR2 YYDKDF (reference sequence). V was shortened by 1 base and J by 4 bases, with 10 bases between the two germline ends. This CDR3 contains 15 residues. CDR3 amino acids: CATSRGSTVNEKLFF. The CDR3 DNA reads as TGTGCCACCAGCAGAGGGTCGACAGTTAATGAAAAACTGTTTTTT.

The chain uses TRBV6-5 and TRBJ2-3; D unclear. V was shortened by 0 bases and J by 6 bases, with 10 bases between the two germline ends. Germline CDR1 reads MNHEY; CDR2 reads SVGAGI. The CDR3 consists of 14 residues. CDR3 sequence (DNA): TGTGCCAGCAGTTACTCACGGGTTGGGGATACGCAGTATTTT. Its translation: CASSYSRVGDTQYF.

The CDR3 sequence: CAFYSLAKNIQYF. The CDR3 DNA reads TGTGCATTCTATTCCTTAGCCAAAAACATTCAGTACTTC. The rearrangement links TRBV30 to TRBJ2-4; no clear D gene. Germline V gives CDR1 GTSNPN, CDR2 SVGIG (reference sequence). This CDR3 contains 13 residues.

The chain recombines TRBV5-1 with TRBJ2-3, with D perhaps TRBD2 (6 bases). Germline V gives CDR1 SGHRS, CDR2 YFSETQ. V lost 4 bases to trimming and J lost 2 bases, with 11 bases between them. The length of the CDR3 is 14 residues. The CDR3 loop reads CASSLGTFTDTQYF. DNA for the CDR3: TGCGCCAGCAGCCTCGGGACTTTCACAGATACGCAGTATTTT.

To note about this clone: The sample carries other DNA sequences with the same CDR3. This sequence joins TRBV6-5 and TRBJ2-7; D possibly corresponds to TRBD1 (5 bases). Trimming removed 0 bases at V and 2 bases at J, with 11 bases between. The CDR3 runs to 15 residues. Germline values: CDR1 MNHEY, CDR2 SVGAGI. CDR3 sequence: CASSYSGKGAYEQYF. As DNA, the CDR3 is TGTGCCAGCAGTTACTCGGGGAAAGGGGCCTACGAGCAGTACTTC.

This sequence joins TRBV9 and TRBJ1-4, with a tentative D call TRBD1 (6 bases). From germline, CDR1 is SGDLS and CDR2 YYNGEE. The length of the CDR3 is 16 residues. V was trimmed by 2 bases and J by 0 bases, leaving 11 bases between them. The CDR3 sequence is CASSVREGATNEKLFF. The CDR3 DNA follows: TGTGCCAGCAGCGTCAGGGAGGGGGCAACTAATGAAAAACTGTTTTTT.

This clone was picked up a small number of times. The chain couples TRBV2 to TRBJ1-5; D is uncertain. The CDR3 has 13 amino acids. With 6 bases removed from V and 3 bases from J, the gap between germline ends came to 9 bases. Germline lookup yields CDR1 SNHLY and CDR2 FYNNEI. The CDR3 bases are TGTGCCAGCAGGGCACGGGTCAATCAGCCCCAGCATTTT. It encodes CASRARVNQPQHF. Together with reference TRBV2 and TRBJ1-5, the CDR3 gives the full variable domain: EPEVTQTPSHQVTQMGQEVILRCVPISNHLYFYWYRQILGQKVEFLVSFYNNEISEKSEIFDDQFSVERPDGSNFTLKIRSTKLEDSAMYFCASRARVNQPQHFGDGTRLSIL.

V and J are TRBV9 and TRBJ2-5; possibly TRBD1 for D (6 bases). The J call may be incorrect, as the DNA end agrees better with TRBJ2-7. This CDR3 region has 13 residues. Germline CDR1 reads SGDLS; CDR2 reads YYNGEE. The CDR3: CASSLFQGSEQYF. CDR3 nucleotide sequence: TGTGCCAGCAGCCTTTTTCAGGGGTCCGAGCAGTACTTC.

V and J are TRBV6-6 and TRBJ1-2; TRBD1 matches at 8 bases. This CDR3 spans 16 amino acids. CDR1 and CDR2 (germline): MNHNY, SVGAGI (reference sequence). The V and J ends lost 7 bases and 5 bases, in that order; junction bases with no gene match: 15. The CDR3 reads CASTTGSQGARYGYTF. The DNA of the CDR3 is TGTGCCAGCACCACAGGGAGTCAGGGGGCTCGGTATGGCTACACCTTC.

The chain uses TRBV5-1 and TRBJ2-1; D perhaps matches TRBD1 (6 bases). V lost 0 bases to trimming and J lost 7 bases, with 14 bases between them. The CDR3 spans 15 residues. The V gene's germline CDR1 is SGHRS and CDR2 YFSETQ. The CDR3 nucleotides are TGCGCCAGCAGCTTGGCATCTTTTCAGGGGAATGAGCAGTTCTTC. As protein: CASSLASFQGNEQFF.

The chain employs TRBV7-2 and TRBJ2-7; D is perhaps TRBD1 (7 bases). Trimming shortened V by 5 bases and J by 2 bases, and 16 bases separated the two germline ends. CDR1 is SGHTA and CDR2 is FQGNSA in the germline V gene. CDR3 length: 15 residues. For the CDR3, the DNA is TGTGCCAGCAGCGCCGGAGGGGGCAGCGCCTACGAGCAGTACTTC. This translates into CASSAGGGSAYEQYF. Supplemented by reference TRBV7-2 and TRBJ2-7, the full variable domain reads GAGVSQSPSNKVTEKGKDVELRCDPISGHTALYWYRQSLGQGLEFLIYFQGNSAPDKSGLPSDRFSAERTGGSVSTLTIQRTQQEDSAVYLCASSAGGGSAYEQYFGPGTRLTVT.